This T cell receptor (beta chain) appears in the sequencing data of a study of monozygotic twins with inflammatory bowel disease. After re-calling the 5' RACE reads, TCRdb lists one entry per CDR3 protein, DNA absent. The sample has over 100,000 distinct CDR3 sequences; the top ten hold 9.5% to 15%. Study-wide points: There was no way to distinguish the different T cell subtypes. No repertoire similarity difference was seen between concordant and discordant twins; power was possibly limited. By inverse Simpson index, TCRbeta diversity was lower in IBD patients than in healthy co-twins.

For this clonotype: Its antigen is as yet unknown.

CDR1 SGHTA and CDR2 FQGTGA come from the germline V gene. The CDR3 runs 14 residues. Sequencing was performed on blood. The receptor comes from a human donor with ulcerative colitis or Crohn's disease, or a healthy co-twin of an affected twin (not recorded which). The V call is TRBV7-3, the J call TRBJ2-1; checking the TCRdb D call of TRBD1 is not possible without DNA. This CDR3 reads CASSSTDRGNEQFF.